This T cell receptor beta chain comes out of a study of T cell repertoires in cytomegalovirus infection. This clonotype rates as medium-sized (0.01 to 0.1%). What it recognizes is unknown. CDR1 and CDR2 from the germline V gene are SEHNR and FQNEAQ (reference sequence). Between the trimmed V and J ends, which lost 2 bases and 4 bases, there was a span of 5 bases. The CDR3 sequence is 12 residues long. TCRdb re-analysed the reads in MiXCR, keeping a single row per CDR3 protein. The profile covers about 110,000 distinct CDR3 sequences, with around 28% appearing a single time and about three quarters taken by the ten largest.

The rearrangement links TRBV7-9 to TRBJ1-1; D unclear. This specimen was CD8+ T cells from cultured PBMCs, taken from culture after CMV antigen stimulation. The sequence derives from a human donor in good health (CMV status not recorded). Some clones in this sample may be carry-over from other donors' samples. The CDR3 nucleotides read TGTGCCAGCAGCTTAATTTCCACTGAAGCTTTCTTT. It yields the protein CASSLISTEAFF.